This T cell receptor (beta chain) derives from a study of T-cell memory formation after mild COVID-19 (dated by TCRdb to the early 2020s). For the wider study: TCR sequence clusters from the two donors were largely donor specific. In two donors, T-cell clones that expanded and contracted after mild COVID-19 were tracked by sequencing TCRalpha and TCRbeta repertoires over time. The cohort comprised two young, previously healthy adult volunteers, one female and one male.

Sequencing was carried out with an Illumina NovaSeq 6000. cDNA libraries for TCRalpha and TCRbeta were prepared by 5'RACE using constant-segment primers, with sample barcodes and unique molecular identifiers added. Trizol reagent was used to extract RNA from every sample. Library amplification was performed in two PCR steps, and a second sample barcode and Illumina TruSeq adapters were introduced in the second step. Libraries were sequenced on an Illumina NovaSeq with 2 x 150 bp paired-end reads. The original methods were these. Demultiplexing of reads and collapsing into UMI-guided consensus sequences were performed with migec v1.2.7. Using mixcr v2.1.11, the UMI consensuses were aligned to TRA and TRB V and J templates and assembled into clonotypes. A clonotype was counted as expanded or contracted only if both edgeR and NoisET called the change significant, with noise models trained on biological replicates. edgeR calls used a false discovery rate-adjusted p below 0.01 and a log2 fold-change threshold of 1. PCA with hierarchical clustering of max-normalized trajectories of the 1000 most abundant clonotypes was used as exploratory dynamics analysis. Each responding clone was given a CD4 or CD8 phenotype based on the CD4+ and CD8+ repertoires, which had been sequenced separately. TCRdb reworked the public reads: Q25 trimming with fastp, MiXCR clone assembly, productive beta chains retained. CDR3 protein sequences are deduplicated, and each keeps its most common genes and DNA. TCRdb, not the authors, supplied the V and J calls. The sample table holds nearly 250,000 distinct CDR3 sequences, of which roughly 14% were seen once. Less than 2.5% of the sample is held by the ten biggest clonotypes.

This clonotype was seen at least ten times. This clone's antigen is unknown. One base away there is no much larger clone; base qualities are not given. Ficoll-Paque density gradient centrifugation was used to isolate PBMCs. General conclusions and limits of the study: Clones that contracted from day 15 to 85 showed balanced CD4/CD8 phenotypes, whereas a second wave of clones that expanded from day 15 to 37 leaned towards CD4+. Contracting CD4+ clones were located mainly in the CM and EM memory subsets, whereas CD8+ clones were found to be enriched in EMRA. The second-wave clones that peaked on day 37 were not confirmed to be SARS-CoV-2 specific. Some responding clones were found in pre-infection memory, which suggests that pre-existing cross-reactive memory T cells took part in the SARS-CoV-2 response. The study included only a couple of mild cases, and larger cohorts that include severe cases with pre-infection samples were judged to be necessary.

Inclusive of the bounding cysteine and phenylalanine, the CDR3 is 14 residues long. Only CDR3 DNA is held: 42 bases, read in frame from base 1. CDR1 and CDR2 (SEHNR, FQNEAQ) derive from the germline V gene (reference sequence). The V end gives up 6 bases and the J end 3 bases, leaving 7 bases in the junction not matched to a gene. The sequence derives from an adult woman who had mild COVID-19 (a few samples of this study predate the infection). The sample titles of this study are shuffled in the database, so cell type and time point are left out; the donor was told from shared clones. Source material: PBMCs or a T cell subset sorted from them (not recorded which). The V gene is TRBV7-9 and the J gene is TRBJ2-7; the junction holds 8 bases that match TRBD1. The CDR3 region reads CASSPGQGIYEQYF. In nucleotide form, the sequence is TGTGCCAGCAGTCCCGGACAGGGAATCTACGAGCAGTACTTC.